This T cell receptor beta chain was recovered during a study of cytomegalovirus exposure and HLA in healthy donors. Study findings and constraints: From TCR beta sequences, most subjects' HLA-A and HLA-B alleles were reportedly predicted accurately. As was reported, the classifier diagnosed cytomegalovirus status with high specificity and sensitivity. The study carried out a later analysis of TCR beta sequences. It associated some 18,000 of them with specific HLA alleles at a false discovery rate of 0.05.

Turning to this clone: Its target is not known.

The CDR3 extends over 17 amino acids. The germline V gene has CDR1 SGHVS and CDR2 FQNEAQ. V gave up 1 base and J gave up 0 bases; unmatched junction bases: 8. Primers for the PCR totalled 60 Vbeta and 13 Jbeta. Sequencing was performed with immunoSEQ multiplex PCR; in TCRdb, only in-frame clones are kept and a portion is missing. The sample shows some 140,000 clones, 65% to 70% of them seen only once. The sample was PBMCs. V and J are TRBV7-8 and TRBJ2-7, with TRBD2 identical over 8 bases. The source of this sequence is a human donor in good health. In DNA, the CDR3 is TGTGCCAGCAGCTTAGTCCCAGCGGGAGAGAGCTCCTACGAGCAGTACTTC. This encodes CASSLVPAGESSYEQYF.